This T cell receptor beta chain was found in a study of blood T cell repertoires in COVID-19. Study in general: Acute and convalescent COVID-19 specimens originated in the United States, Italy and Spain. PBMCs, B-cell-depleted T cells, or T cells provided the cDNA or gDNA that made up the material.

The data were produced by immunoSEQ multiplex PCR, yet TCRdb's version contains in-frame clones alone and is incomplete. Of 200,000 to 250,000 clones listed, over 75% are singletons. This study enrolled people aged 18 to 89 from approximately 25 US geographic areas. Per germline, CDR1 MNHNS and CDR2 SASEGT. The CDR3 contains 16 residues. V lost 0 bases to trimming and J lost 6 bases; unmatched junction nucleotides: 7. This receptor was obtained from a man aged 25 to 45 with acute COVID-19. Sequencing was performed on PBMCs or T cells enriched from blood (not recorded which). The chain links TRBV6-1 to TRBJ1-1; 10 bases agree with TRBD1. The CDR3 loop is CASSEAGDRGLAEAFF. The CDR3 DNA reads as TGTGCCAGCAGTGAAGCGGGGGACAGGGGTCTGGCTGAAGCTTTCTTT.